These 21 T cell receptor beta chains originate from one sample sequenced in a study of control samples from healthy donors and cancer patients. TCRdb's table, derived via immunoSEQ multiplex PCR, lists solely in-frame clones and lacks some. The table has 100,000 to 150,000 clones, 85% to 95% seen once. The source material was PBMCs. The receptors stem from a man at least 80 years old with head and neck cancer.

V is TRBV4-1 and J is TRBJ1-5; TRBD1 matches 7 bases. The germline gives CDR1 MGHRA, CDR2 YSYEKL. This CDR3 has 17 amino acids. V gave up 2 bases and J gave up 4 bases; unmatched junction bases: 11. The chain's CDR3 is CASSQFSGTDLNQPQHF. The DNA for the CDR3 is TGCGCCAGCAGCCAATTCTCCGGGACAGATTTAAATCAGCCCCAGCATTTT.

The V call is TRBV19, the J call TRBJ1-5, with 8 bases lining up with TRBD1. The CDR3 extends over 13 amino acids. J was trimmed by 5 bases and V by 5 bases; bases with no gene match: 2. Germline CDR1 LNHDA, CDR2 SQIVND (reference sequence). CDR3 in DNA: TGTGCCAGTAGTTCACAGGGGGATCAGCCCCAGCATTTT. Translation: CASSSQGDQPQHF. Complete variable domain (other parts from reference TRBV19 and TRBJ1-5): DGGITQSPKYLFRKEGQNVTLSCEQNLNHDAMYWYRQDPGQGLRLIYYSQIVNDFQKGDIAEGYSVSREKKESFPLTVTSAQKNPTAFYLCASSSQGDQPQHFGDGTRLSIL.

The chain employs TRBV7-2 and TRBJ1-2; D uncertain. The germline gives CDR1 SGHTA, CDR2 FQGNSA. Trimming removed 2 bases from V and 0 bases from J, with 10 bases in between. The CDR3 is 15 residues long. CDR3 coding DNA: TGTGCCAGCAGCTTAAATAGGGCTGCTAACTATGGCTACACCTTC. This sequence encodes CASSLNRAANYGYTF.

J is TRBJ1-1 and V is TRBV7-9; the D is unclear. From germline, CDR1 is SEHNR and CDR2 FQNEAQ (reference sequence). The CDR3 is 12 amino acids. Trimming pared 2 bases from V and 7 bases from J, leaving 8 bases between. DNA for the CDR3: TGTGCCAGCAGCTTAAAAGGTTTTGAAGCTTTCTTT. It specifies CASSLKGFEAFF.

The chain couples TRBV15 to TRBJ2-2, with D maybe TRBD2 (6 bases). From germline, CDR1 is LNHNV and CDR2 YYDKDF (reference sequence). V was cut by 3 bases and J by 3 bases, with 14 bases left in between. The CDR3 length is 16 residues. This CDR3 reads CATSRERLAYTGELFF. CDR3 nucleotides: TGTGCCACCAGCAGGGAGCGGCTAGCGTACACCGGGGAGCTGTTTTTT.

The chain combines TRBV6-5 with TRBJ1-2; D is perhaps TRBD1 (6 bases). V lost 6 bases to trimming and J lost 2 bases, with 13 bases between them. The length of the CDR3 is 14 residues. Germline CDR1 MNHEY, CDR2 SVGAGI. Here the CDR3 reads CASSRQVPNYGYTF. The CDR3 region has the DNA TGTGCCAGCAGCCGACAGGTCCCCAACTATGGCTACACCTTC.

The genes are TRBV11-2 and TRBJ1-4, with a tentative D call TRBD1 (6 bases). Germline CDR1 is SGHAT and CDR2 is FQNNGV. The CDR3 has 16 amino acids. Trimming removed 7 bases at V and 5 bases at J, with 20 bases between. The DNA for the CDR3 is TGTGCCAGCACCATAACGGGCGGGGGGGCGAATGAAAAACTGTTTTTT. Its protein product is CASTITGGGANEKLFF.

The CDR3 protein is CASSSRQGVGMEKLFF. The CDR3 DNA reads as TGTGCCAGCAGCTCACGACAGGGGGTGGGGATGGAAAAACTGTTTTTT. The rearrangement uses TRBV5-5 and TRBJ1-4; 9 bases map to TRBD1. Looked up from germline, CDR1 is SGHKS and CDR2 is YYEKEE (reference sequence). This CDR3 region has 16 residues. Trimming took 3 bases from V and 8 from J; bases not matched to a gene: 11.

The V gene is TRBV6-2 or TRBV6-3, the J gene TRBJ2-7; 7 bases are shared with TRBD2. The ends lost 5 bases at V and 3 bases at J; junction bases unmatched: 10. This CDR3 comprises 15 residues. The germline V gene has CDR1 MNHEY and CDR2 SVGEGT. The CDR3 DNA follows: TGTGCCAGCAGTCCGGAGCTAGCGGCCGGCTACGAGCAGTACTTC. Residues: CASSPELAAGYEQYF.

V usage is TRBV10-1 and J usage is TRBJ1-4; a weak D match, TRBD1 (5 bases). Looked up from germline, CDR1 is WNHNN and CDR2 is SYGVQD (reference sequence). The CDR3 consists of 13 residues. V was trimmed by 7 bases and J by 8 bases, leaving 14 bases between them. The CDR3: CASTPRPGEKLFF. The CDR3 coding sequence is TGCGCCAGCACTCCACGTCCAGGGGAAAAACTGTTTTTT.

The chain's CDR3 is CAWSASPLTIAQYF. DNA of the CDR3: TGTGCCTGGAGCGCCTCCCCTTTAACAATTGCGCAGTATTTT. The rearrangement uses TRBV30 and TRBJ2-3; D not certain. The V gene lost 3 bases and the J gene lost 10 bases, with 20 bases spanning the gap. The germline V gene encodes CDR1 GTSNPN and CDR2 SVGIG (reference sequence). The CDR3 covers 14 residues.

The genes are TRBV12-3 or TRBV12-4 and TRBJ2-1; D ambiguous. V lost 3 bases to trimming and J lost 8 bases, with 5 bases between them. The CDR3 has 11 residues. The CDR3 region has the DNA TGTGCCAGCAGTTTTTTACATGAGCAGTTCTTC. Its translation: CASSFLHEQFF.

This chain joins TRBV19 and TRBJ1-1, with 8 bases identical to TRBD1. This CDR3 has 14 amino acids. The germline gives CDR1 LNHDA, CDR2 SQIVND (reference sequence). Unmatched junction bases numbered 5, after V lost 4 bases and J lost 4 bases. The CDR3 loop reads CASSTGQGTTEAFF. DNA of the CDR3: TGTGCCAGTAGTACCGGACAGGGTACCACTGAAGCTTTCTTT.

This chain uses TRBV5-1 with TRBJ2-3; 12 bases fit TRBD2. V shed 0 bases and J 2 bases; nucleotides not matched to a gene: 1. CDR3 length: 16 amino acids. Germline CDR1 and CDR2: SGHRS and YFSETQ. CDR3 region: CASSLASGGATDTQYF. The CDR3, as DNA: TGCGCCAGCAGCTTGGCTAGCGGGGGGGCCACAGATACGCAGTATTTT.

The V gene is TRBV15, the J gene TRBJ2-5; 13 positions agree with TRBD2. V shed 4 bases and J 3 bases; nucleotides not matched to a gene: 11. CDR1 is LNHNV and CDR2 is YYDKDF in the germline V gene (reference sequence). The CDR3 contains 18 residues. CDR3 in amino acids: CATSTTGLAGLIEETQYF. The CDR3 DNA reads TGTGCCACCAGCACAACGGGACTAGCGGGGCTGATTGAAGAGACCCAGTACTTC. Combining the CDR3 with reference TRBV15 and TRBJ2-5 gives the whole variable domain DAMVIQNPRYQVTQFGKPVTLSCSQTLNHNVMYWYQQKSSQAPKLLFHYYDKDFNNEADTPDNFQSRRPNTSFCFLDIRSPGLGDTAMYLCATSTTGLAGLIEETQYFGPGTRLLVL.

The gene calls are TRBV5-6 and TRBJ2-3; 9 positions agree with TRBD2. CDR1 SGHDT and CDR2 YYEEEE come from the germline V gene. The CDR3 loop spans 16 amino acids. V was clipped by 4 bases and J by 3 bases; unmatched bases: 9. The CDR3 nucleotides read TGTGCCAGCAGCCCCCTATTAGCGGGAGAGACAGATACGCAGTATTTT. This codes for CASSPLLAGETDTQYF.

The chain links TRBV3-1 (or the pseudogene TRBV3-2) to TRBJ1-3, with no clear D. There are 13 residues in the CDR3. Germline CDR1 reads LGHDT; CDR2 reads YNNKEL (reference sequence). The V gene lost 1 base and the J gene lost 3 bases, with 4 bases spanning the gap. The CDR3 region is CASSQGIGNTIYF. DNA for the CDR3: TGTGCCAGCAGCCAAGGAATTGGAAACACCATATATTTT.

This rearrangement joins TRBV30 to TRBJ2-1; D is possibly TRBD2 (6 bases). Germline CDR1 and CDR2: GTSNPN and SVGIG (reference sequence). V lost 4 bases to trimming and J lost 2 bases, with 12 bases between them. The CDR3 length is 14 residues. In nucleotides, the CDR3 is TGTGCCTGGAAAAATAGCGGAACCTACAATGAGCAGTTCTTC. Translating it yields CAWKNSGTYNEQFF.

The genes are TRBV5-8 and TRBJ1-1; D possibly corresponds to TRBD1 (6 bases). The V end lost 0 bases, the J end lost 1 base, and 13 bases lay between the germline ends. This CDR3 region has 16 residues. CDR1 and CDR2 (germline): SGHTS, YDEGEE. The DNA of the CDR3 is TGTGCCAGCAGCTTGGCCAGGGGCCATTGGAACACTGAAGCTTTCTTT. Encoded protein: CASSLARGHWNTEAFF.

This chain connects TRBV30 to TRBJ1-2; D not resolved. Germline CDR1 reads GTSNPN; CDR2 reads SVGIG (reference sequence). V dropped 6 bases and J dropped 8 bases, with 10 bases sitting between them. This CDR3 contains 10 residues. CDR3 sequence: CACSPMGYTF. The CDR3 nucleotides are TGTGCCTGCAGTCCTATGGGCTACACCTTC.

The chain carries TRBV2 and TRBJ2-3; 7 positions match TRBD1. The V and J ends lost 4 bases and 15 bases, in that order; junction bases with no gene match: 10. Germline V gene lookup returns CDR1 SNHLY and CDR2 FYNNEI. CDR3 length: 12 residues. The chain's CDR3 is CASSGDSPRSYF. CDR3 bases: TGTGCCAGCAGTGGGGACAGCCCCAGGTCTTATTTT. The full variable domain, its missing parts supplied by reference TRBV2 and TRBJ2-3, is EPEVTQTPSHQVTQMGQEVILRCVPISNHLYFYWYRQILGQKVEFLVSFYNNEISEKSEIFDDQFSVERPDGSNFTLKIRSTKLEDSAMYFCASSGDSPRSYFGPGTRLTVL.